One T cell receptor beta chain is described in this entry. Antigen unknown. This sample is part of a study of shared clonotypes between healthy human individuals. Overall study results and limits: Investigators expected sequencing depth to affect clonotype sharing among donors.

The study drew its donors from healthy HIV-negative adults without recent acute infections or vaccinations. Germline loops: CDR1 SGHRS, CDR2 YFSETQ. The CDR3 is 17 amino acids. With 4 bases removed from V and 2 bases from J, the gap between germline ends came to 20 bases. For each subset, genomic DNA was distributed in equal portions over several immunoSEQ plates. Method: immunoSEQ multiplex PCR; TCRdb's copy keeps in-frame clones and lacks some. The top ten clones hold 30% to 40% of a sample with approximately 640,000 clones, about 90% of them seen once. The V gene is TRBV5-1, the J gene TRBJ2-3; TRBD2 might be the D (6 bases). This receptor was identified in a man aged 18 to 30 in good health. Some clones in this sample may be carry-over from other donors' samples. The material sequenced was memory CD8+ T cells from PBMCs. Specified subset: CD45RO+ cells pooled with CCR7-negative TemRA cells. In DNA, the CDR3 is TGCGCCAGCAGCCGAGGCGGGACTCCCCTTGTCACAGATACGCAGTATTTT. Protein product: CASSRGGTPLVTDTQYF.